This T cell receptor (beta chain) stems from a study of blood T cell repertoires in COVID-19. Study background: The origin of the acute and convalescent COVID-19 samples was the United States, Italy and Spain.

Per the original data handling: It was from reference gene primer amplification that nucleated cell counts were estimated. This table comes from immunoSEQ multiplex PCR, and its TCRdb copy is limited to in-frame clones, with some not included. From that table come the V and J calls and clone size; the DNA was used to work out D and trimming. The sample records more than 110,000 clones, around 80% being singletons. This TCR was recovered from a human donor in a cohort sampled during active COVID-19. Source material: peripheral blood.

CDR3 sequence: CASSLSGTNTGELFF. The CDR3, as DNA: TGTGCCAGCAGTCTTAGCGGGACGAACACCGGGGAGCTGTTTTTT. The gene calls are TRBV14 and TRBJ2-2, with TRBD2 matching 8 bases. Germline assignment: CDR1 SGHDN and CDR2 FVKESK. Germline trimming cut 6 bases from V and 0 bases from J; bases unmatched to any gene: 3. CDR3 size: 15 residues.